This T cell receptor (beta chain) is from a study of cytomegalovirus exposure and HLA in healthy donors. Study at large: Out of 150 million to 200 million T cells, an earlier analysis found 117 million unique TCR beta sequences in total.

The PCR had 60 Vbeta and 13 Jbeta primers. Here immunoSEQ multiplex PCR was the method, and the copy in TCRdb shows in-frame clones only, minus some. The sample consists of a few hundred thousand clones, 75% to 85% of them appearing once. Study-level findings and limits: In an earlier analysis, about 87% or about 30%: the productive usage of most TCR beta V segments. A later analysis revealed that TCR association rates differed between HLA loci, peaking at DRB1 and bottoming out at HLA-C. Prediction of most subjects' HLA-A and HLA-B alleles by TCR beta sequences was reportedly accurate.

The count of this clone is one. As yet, its antigen is unknown. With 3 bases clipped from V and 5 bases from J, the junction kept 5 bases outside the gene matches. Looked up from germline, CDR1 is SGHAT and CDR2 is FQNNGV. This CDR3 comprises 14 residues. This rearrangement joins TRBV11-2 to TRBJ1-1; TRBD1 matches 8 bases. Sequenced: PBMCs. This sequence was found in a woman aged 55-75 years in good health and CMV-seropositive. Written as DNA, the CDR3 is TGTGCCAGCAGCTTGGGACAGGCGAGGACTGAAGCTTTCTTT. It specifies CASSLGQARTEAFF.